The T cell receptor beta chain described here comes from a study of beta chain features in type 1 diabetes. Study-wide points: Fewer junction insertions and more nucleotide deletions appeared in type 1 diabetes patients. All four CD4+ subsets from Type 1 diabetes patients carried moderately but significantly shorter TCRB CDR3s.

The authors took one heparinised blood draw, averaging approximately 120 mL, from each donor. Trimming left V 6 bases short and J 4 bases short, with 15 bases between. The CDR3 runs to 14 residues. Germline CDR1 is MNHNY and CDR2 is SVGAGI (reference sequence). The whole isolated RNA underwent reverse transcription, so sequencing captured expressed TCRB transcripts. Data came from immunoSEQ multiplex PCR; TCRdb stores just in-frame clones and leaves some out. The sample lists roughly 730,000 clones; around an eighth were seen once. Concerning this clone: What it binds is unknown.

V is TRBV6-6 and J is TRBJ1-1; D is uncertain. Sequenced input: naive CD4+ T cells from blood. The sequence derives from a man between 18 and 29 years old with type 1 diabetes. Here the CDR3 DNA reads TGTGCCAGCAGCCAACCCCCGGTTAGCACTGAAGCTTTCTTT. It yields the protein CASSQPPVSTEAFF.